Each of the 13 T cell receptor beta chains below was sequenced from the same sample in a study of T cells in localized non-small cell lung cancer. Measured with immunoSEQ multiplex PCR; TCRdb has only the in-frame clones, and not every one. The data contain 30,000 to 45,000 clones, about 83% of them singletons. This sample comprised peripheral blood, obtained before any cancer treatment. These TCRs come from a woman aged 40-70 years with stage I lung adenocarcinoma.

The gene calls are TRBV28 and TRBJ1-5, with D unclear. Germline V CDR1 and CDR2: MDHEN, SYDVKM. With 5 bases removed from V and 0 bases from J, the gap between germline ends came to 17 bases. The CDR3 extends over 17 amino acids. CDR3 DNA sequence: TGTGCCAGCAGTCCGGGGATCCGGGCCCTTAGCAATCAGCCCCAGCATTTT. Translation gives CASSPGIRALSNQPQHF. The full variable domain, completed using reference TRBV28 and TRBJ1-5, is DVKVTQSSRYLVKRTGEKVFLECVQDMDHENMFWYRQDPGLGLRLIYFSYDVKMKEKGDIPEGYSVSREKKERFSLILESASTNQTSMYLCASSPGIRALSNQPQHFGDGTRLSIL.

Only one count was recorded for this clone. This chain connects TRBV11-3 to TRBJ1-2; 7 nucleotides agree with TRBD1. V shed 3 bases, J shed 7 bases, and the junction held 5 bases outside the gene matches. CDR3 length equals 13 residues. The germline V gene has CDR1 SGHNT and CDR2 YENEEA. CDR3 DNA: TGTGCCAGCAGCTTTACTTCAGGGGGTGGCTACACCTTC. Encoded protein: CASSFTSGGGYTF.

The rearrangement links TRBV28 to TRBJ1-1, with 7 bases fitting TRBD1. After removal of 3 bases from V and 0 bases from J, the junction contained 7 bases not matched to a gene. The CDR3 spans 16 residues. Germline loops: CDR1 MDHEN, CDR2 SYDVKM. This CDR3 is CASSFWDSYMNTEAFF. In DNA form, the CDR3 reads TGTGCCAGCAGTTTTTGGGACAGTTACATGAACACTGAAGCTTTCTTT.

The J gene is TRBJ2-5, the V gene TRBV11-3; no definite D call. The CDR3 totals 15 residues. The V gene's germline CDR1 is SGHNT and CDR2 YENEEA. The V end was cut by 2 bases, the J end by 2 bases, with 12 bases between. The CDR3 nucleotides are TGTGCCAGCAGCTTAAGAGTTGGGGTACAAGAGACCCAGTACTTC. Protein sequence: CASSLRVGVQETQYF.

The gene calls are TRBV28 and TRBJ1-2, with a possible D match to TRBD1 (5 bases). Per germline, CDR1 MDHEN and CDR2 SYDVKM. The V end was cut by 5 bases, the J end by 4 bases, with 20 bases between. The CDR3 is 16 residues long. As DNA, the CDR3 is TGTGCCAGCAGTCCGACCCAGGGTAGGGCGTTCTATGGCTACACCTTC. It specifies CASSPTQGRAFYGYTF.

The chain is built from TRBV7-9 and TRBJ1-2, with a possible D match to TRBD1 (6 bases). Per germline, CDR1 SEHNR and CDR2 FQNEAQ (reference sequence). V was pared by 2 bases and J by 3 bases, with 10 bases between. The CDR3 contains 14 residues. The CDR3 DNA is TGTGCCAGCAGCTTACAGGGGTGGCACTATGGCTACACCTTC. It yields the protein CASSLQGWHYGYTF. The variable domain in full, with the rest retrieved from reference TRBV7-9 and TRBJ1-2, is DTGVSQNPRHKITKRGQNVTFRCDPISEHNRLYWYRQTLGQGPEFLTYFQNEAQLEKSRLLSDRFSAERPKGSFSTLEIQRTEQGDSAMYLCASSLQGWHYGYTFGSGTRLTVV.

The chain links TRBV27 to TRBJ2-1; 11 nucleotides agree with TRBD2. After removal of 2 bases from V and 6 bases from J, the junction contained 9 bases not matched to a gene. Germline V CDR1 and CDR2: MNHEY, SMNVEV (reference sequence). The CDR3 is 17 amino acids. In DNA, the CDR3 is TGTGCCAGCAGTTTAGGGTATGGAACTAGCGGGGGCAATGAGCAGTTCTTC. Its protein product is CASSLGYGTSGGNEQFF.

This chain links TRBV5-4 with TRBJ2-2, with unresolved D. The CDR3 is made up of 14 amino acids. Trimming shortened V by 0 bases and J by 6 bases, and 9 bases separated the two germline ends. CDR1 and CDR2 from the germline V gene are SGHNT and YYREEE (reference sequence). The CDR3 DNA follows: TGTGCCAGCAGCTTGGAGGTTACGGCCGGGGAGCTGTTTTTT. Translating it yields CASSLEVTAGELFF.

The rearrangement links TRBV2 to TRBJ2-1; D is perhaps TRBD1 or TRBD2 (5 bases each). Deletions cut 7 bases from V and 5 bases from J, with 15 bases between. The CDR3 contains 14 residues. The germline CDR1 and CDR2 sequences are SNHLY and FYNNEI. DNA for the CDR3: TGTGCCAGCACTAAAATGACAGCGGACAATGAGCAGTTCTTC. This translates into CASTKMTADNEQFF. Drawing the rest from reference TRBV2 and TRBJ2-1, the complete variable domain is EPEVTQTPSHQVTQMGQEVILRCVPISNHLYFYWYRQILGQKVEFLVSFYNNEISEKSEIFDDQFSVERPDGSNFTLKIRSTKLEDSAMYFCASTKMTADNEQFFGPGTRLTVL.

This chain links TRBV4-3 with TRBJ2-7; the D call may be TRBD1 or TRBD2 (6 bases each). Per germline, CDR1 LGHNA and CDR2 YSLEER. V lost 0 bases and J lost 3, with 15 bases in between. The CDR3 consists of 16 residues. In DNA form, the CDR3 reads TGCGCCAGCAGCCAAGATTGGAGGGACACAGGCTACGAGCAGTACTTC. Translating it yields CASSQDWRDTGYEQYF.

The chain carries TRBV5-5 and TRBJ2-6; TRBD1 might be the D (7 bases). The CDR3 contains 19 residues. Deletions cut 0 bases from V and 0 bases from J, with 16 bases between. Germline V gene data show CDR1 as SGHKS and CDR2 as YYEKEE (reference sequence). CDR3 in amino acids: CASSLAGGGAVSGANVLTF. The CDR3 DNA reads as TGTGCCAGCAGCTTGGCCGGAGGGGGCGCCGTCTCTGGGGCCAACGTCCTGACTTTC.

The chain is built from TRBV5-1 and TRBJ2-7; TRBD2 is a possible D gene (5 bases). The CDR3 totals 14 residues. Trimming stripped 2 bases from V and 9 bases from J, with 18 bases between. Germline loops: CDR1 SGHRS, CDR2 YFSETQ. In DNA, the CDR3 is TGCGCCAGCAGCTTAGATTCTGGGATTGGAGGGCAGTACTTC. As protein: CASSLDSGIGGQYF.

This chain joins TRBV5-4 and TRBJ2-5; 11 bases line up with TRBD2. CDR3 size: 15 residues. The V gene's germline CDR1 is SGHNT and CDR2 YYREEE (reference sequence). The J segment lost 2 bases and the V segment lost 4 bases, leaving 4 bases of the junction unmatched. The CDR3 sequence: CASSPSGGLQETQYF. The DNA of the CDR3 is TGTGCCAGCAGCCCTAGCGGGGGGTTACAAGAGACCCAGTACTTC.